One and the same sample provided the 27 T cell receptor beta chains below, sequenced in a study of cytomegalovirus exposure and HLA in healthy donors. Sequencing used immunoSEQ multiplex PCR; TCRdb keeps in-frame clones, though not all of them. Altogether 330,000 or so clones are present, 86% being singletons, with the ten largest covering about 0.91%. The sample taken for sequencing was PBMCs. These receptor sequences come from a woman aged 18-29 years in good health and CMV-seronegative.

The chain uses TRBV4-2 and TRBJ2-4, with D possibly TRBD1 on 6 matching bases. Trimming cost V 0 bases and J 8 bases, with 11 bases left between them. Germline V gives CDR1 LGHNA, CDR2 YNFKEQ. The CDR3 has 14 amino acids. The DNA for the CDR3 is TGTGCCAGCAGCCAAGAGGGAAAGGGGGACATTCAGTACTTC. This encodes CASSQEGKGDIQYF.

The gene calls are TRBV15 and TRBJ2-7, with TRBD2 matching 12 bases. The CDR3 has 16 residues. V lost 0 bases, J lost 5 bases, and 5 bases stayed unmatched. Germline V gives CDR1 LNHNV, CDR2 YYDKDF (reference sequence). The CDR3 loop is CATSRDATSGSHEQYF. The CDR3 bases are TGTGCCACCAGCAGAGATGCGACTAGCGGGAGTCACGAGCAGTACTTC.

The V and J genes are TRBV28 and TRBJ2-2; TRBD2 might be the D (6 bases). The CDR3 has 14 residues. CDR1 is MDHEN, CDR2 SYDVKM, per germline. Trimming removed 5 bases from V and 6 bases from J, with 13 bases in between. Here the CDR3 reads CASSRAGSSGELFF. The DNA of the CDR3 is TGTGCCAGCAGTCGGGCGGGAAGTTCCGGGGAGCTGTTTTTT.

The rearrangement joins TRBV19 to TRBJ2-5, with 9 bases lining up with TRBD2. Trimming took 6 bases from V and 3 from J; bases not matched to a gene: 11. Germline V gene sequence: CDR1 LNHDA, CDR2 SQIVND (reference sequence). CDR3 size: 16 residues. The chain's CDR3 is CASRASGIGYKETQYF. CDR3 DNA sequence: TGTGCCAGTAGGGCTAGCGGGATAGGTTACAAAGAGACCCAGTACTTC.

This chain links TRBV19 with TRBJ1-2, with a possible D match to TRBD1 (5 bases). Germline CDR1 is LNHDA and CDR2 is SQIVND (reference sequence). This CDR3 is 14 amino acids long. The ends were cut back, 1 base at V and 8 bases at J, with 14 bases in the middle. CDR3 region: CASSIVGGAGGYTF. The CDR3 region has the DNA TGTGCCAGTAGTATAGTTGGAGGGGCAGGGGGCTACACCTTC.

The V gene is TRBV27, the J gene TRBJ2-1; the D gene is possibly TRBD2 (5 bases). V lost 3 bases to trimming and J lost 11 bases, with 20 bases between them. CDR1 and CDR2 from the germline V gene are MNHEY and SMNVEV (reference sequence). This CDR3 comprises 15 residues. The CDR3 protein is CASSFGEGWSPQQFF. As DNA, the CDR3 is TGTGCCAGCAGTTTCGGCGAGGGTTGGTCGCCGCAGCAGTTCTTC.

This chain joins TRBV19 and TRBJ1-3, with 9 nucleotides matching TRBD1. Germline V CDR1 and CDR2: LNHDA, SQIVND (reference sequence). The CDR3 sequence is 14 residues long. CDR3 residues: CGPTGGVTGNTIYF. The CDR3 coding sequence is TGTGGTCCTACAGGGGGCGTAACTGGAAACACCATATATTTT.

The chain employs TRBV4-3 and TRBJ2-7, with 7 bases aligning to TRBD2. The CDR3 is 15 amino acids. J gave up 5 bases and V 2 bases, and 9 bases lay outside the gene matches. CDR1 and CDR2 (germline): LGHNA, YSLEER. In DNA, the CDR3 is TGCGCCAGCAGCCAATCCCACGGGGCGGGGGACGAGCAGTACTTC. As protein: CASSQSHGAGDEQYF.

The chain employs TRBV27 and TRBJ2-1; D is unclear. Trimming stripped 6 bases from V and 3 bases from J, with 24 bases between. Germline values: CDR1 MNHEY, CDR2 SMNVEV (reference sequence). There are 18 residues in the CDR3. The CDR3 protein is CASSPEVLREVVYNEQFF. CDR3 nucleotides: TGTGCCAGCAGCCCCGAAGTGCTCCGAGAAGTAGTCTACAATGAGCAGTTCTTC.

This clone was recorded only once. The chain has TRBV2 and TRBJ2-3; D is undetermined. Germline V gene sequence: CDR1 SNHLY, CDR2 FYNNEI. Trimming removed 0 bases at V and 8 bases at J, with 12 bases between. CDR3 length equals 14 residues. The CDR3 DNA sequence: TGTGCCAGCAGTGAAGCGCTTCAGTCGGGTACGCAGTATTTT. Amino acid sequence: CASSEALQSGTQYF.

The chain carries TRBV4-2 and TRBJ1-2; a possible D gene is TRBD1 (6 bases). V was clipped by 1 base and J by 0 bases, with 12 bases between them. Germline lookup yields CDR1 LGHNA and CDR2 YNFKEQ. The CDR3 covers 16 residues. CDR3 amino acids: CASSQATTGSNYGYTF. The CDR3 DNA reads TGTGCCAGCAGCCAAGCCACGACAGGTTCTAACTATGGCTACACCTTC.

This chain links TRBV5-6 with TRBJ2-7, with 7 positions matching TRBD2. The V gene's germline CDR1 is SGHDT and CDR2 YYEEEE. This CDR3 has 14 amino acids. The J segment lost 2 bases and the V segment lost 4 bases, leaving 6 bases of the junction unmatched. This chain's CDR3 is CASSRSGTTYEQYF. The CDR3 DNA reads TGTGCCAGCAGCCGCTCCGGGACTACCTACGAGCAGTACTTC.

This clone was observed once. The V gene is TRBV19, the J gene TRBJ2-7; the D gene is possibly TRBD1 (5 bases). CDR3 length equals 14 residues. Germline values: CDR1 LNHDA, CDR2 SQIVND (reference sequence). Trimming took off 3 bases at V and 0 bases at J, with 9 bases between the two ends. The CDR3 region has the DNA TGTGCCAGTAGTATCACAGGTAGCTCCTACGAGCAGTACTTC. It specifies CASSITGSSYEQYF.

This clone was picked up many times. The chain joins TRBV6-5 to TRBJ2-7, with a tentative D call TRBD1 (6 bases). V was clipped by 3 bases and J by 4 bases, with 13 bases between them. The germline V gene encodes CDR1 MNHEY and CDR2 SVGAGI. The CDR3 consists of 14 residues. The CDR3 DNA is TGTGCCAGCAGTTATCAATCGACAGGTTACGAGCAGTACTTC. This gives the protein CASSYQSTGYEQYF.

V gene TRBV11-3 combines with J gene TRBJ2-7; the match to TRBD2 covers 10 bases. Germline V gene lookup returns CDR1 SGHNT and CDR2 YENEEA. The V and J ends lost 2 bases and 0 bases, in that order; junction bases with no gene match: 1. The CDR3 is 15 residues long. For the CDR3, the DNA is TGTGCCAGCAGCTTAACTAGCGGGACCTCCTACGAGCAGTACTTC. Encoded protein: CASSLTSGTSYEQYF. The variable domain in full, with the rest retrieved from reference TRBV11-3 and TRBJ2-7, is EAGVVQSPRYKIIEKKQPVAFWCNPISGHNTLYWYLQNLGQGPELLIRYENEEAVDDSQLPKDRFSAERLKGVDSTLKIQPAELGDSAVYLCASSLTSGTSYEQYFGPGTRLTVT.

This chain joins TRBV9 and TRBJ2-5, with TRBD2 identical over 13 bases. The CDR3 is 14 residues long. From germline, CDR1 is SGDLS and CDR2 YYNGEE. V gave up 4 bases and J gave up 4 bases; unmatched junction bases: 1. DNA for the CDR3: TGTGCCAGCAGCACTAGCGGGAGGGGAGAGACCCAGTACTTC. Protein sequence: CASSTSGRGETQYF.

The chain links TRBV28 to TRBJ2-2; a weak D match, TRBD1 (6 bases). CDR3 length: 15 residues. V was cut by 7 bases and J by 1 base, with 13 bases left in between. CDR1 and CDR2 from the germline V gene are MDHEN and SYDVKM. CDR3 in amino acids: CASKSPGQNTGELFF. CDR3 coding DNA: TGTGCCAGCAAATCTCCGGGACAGAACACCGGGGAGCTGTTTTTT.

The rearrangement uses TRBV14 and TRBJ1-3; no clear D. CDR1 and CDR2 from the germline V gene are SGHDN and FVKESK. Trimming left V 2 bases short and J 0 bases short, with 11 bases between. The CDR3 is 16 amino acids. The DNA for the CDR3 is TGTGCCAGCAGCCAAATAAGGAGCAACTCTGGAAACACCATATATTTT. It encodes CASSQIRSNSGNTIYF.

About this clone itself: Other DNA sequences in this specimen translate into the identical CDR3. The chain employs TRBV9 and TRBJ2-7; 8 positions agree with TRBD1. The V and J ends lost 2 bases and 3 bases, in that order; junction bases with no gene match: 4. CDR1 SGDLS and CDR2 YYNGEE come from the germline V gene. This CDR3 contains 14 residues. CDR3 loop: CASSVGTGLYEQYF. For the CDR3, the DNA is TGTGCCAGCAGCGTTGGGACAGGTCTCTACGAGCAGTACTTC. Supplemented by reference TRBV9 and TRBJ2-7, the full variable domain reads DSGVTQTPKHLITATGQRVTLRCSPRSGDLSVYWYQQSLDQGLQFLIQYYNGEERAKGNILERFSAQQFPDLHSELNLSSLELGDSALYFCASSVGTGLYEQYFGPGTRLTVT.

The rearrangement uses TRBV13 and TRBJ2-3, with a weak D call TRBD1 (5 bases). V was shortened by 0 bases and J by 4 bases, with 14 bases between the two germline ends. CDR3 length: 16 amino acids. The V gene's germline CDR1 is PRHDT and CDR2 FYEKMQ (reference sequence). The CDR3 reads CASSLGQGVYADTQYF. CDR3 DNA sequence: TGTGCCAGCAGCTTAGGCCAAGGGGTTTACGCAGATACGCAGTATTTT.

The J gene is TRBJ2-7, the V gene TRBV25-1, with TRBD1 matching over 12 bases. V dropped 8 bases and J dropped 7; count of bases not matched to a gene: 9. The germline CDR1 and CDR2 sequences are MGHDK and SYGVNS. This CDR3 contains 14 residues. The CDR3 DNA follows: TGTGCCAGCGAGGAGGGACAGGGGGCTTATGAGCAGTACTTC. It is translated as CASEEGQGAYEQYF.

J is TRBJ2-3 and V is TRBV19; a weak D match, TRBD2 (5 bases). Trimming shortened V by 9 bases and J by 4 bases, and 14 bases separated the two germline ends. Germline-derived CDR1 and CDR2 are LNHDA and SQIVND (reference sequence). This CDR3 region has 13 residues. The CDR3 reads CARIRRNADTQYF. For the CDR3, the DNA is TGTGCCAGAATCAGGAGGAATGCAGATACGCAGTATTTT.

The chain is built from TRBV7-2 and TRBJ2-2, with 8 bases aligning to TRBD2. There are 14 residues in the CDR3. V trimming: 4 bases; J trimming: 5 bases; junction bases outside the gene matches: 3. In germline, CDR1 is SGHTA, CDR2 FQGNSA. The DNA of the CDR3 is TGTGCCAGCAGCTCGGGACTAGTTACCGGGGAGCTGTTTTTT. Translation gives CASSSGLVTGELFF.

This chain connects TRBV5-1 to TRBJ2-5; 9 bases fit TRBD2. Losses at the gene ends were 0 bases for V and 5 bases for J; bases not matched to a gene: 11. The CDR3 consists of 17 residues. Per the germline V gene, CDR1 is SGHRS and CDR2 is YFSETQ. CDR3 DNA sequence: TGCGCCAGCAGCTTGGGGGCTAGCGGGACCTTTAGGGAGACCCAGTACTTC. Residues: CASSLGASGTFRETQYF. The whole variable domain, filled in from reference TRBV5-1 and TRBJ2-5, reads KAGVTQTPRYLIKTRGQQVTLSCSPISGHRSVSWYQQTPGQGLQFLFEYFSETQRNKGNFPGRFSGRQFSNSRSEMNVSTLELGDSALYLCASSLGASGTFRETQYFGPGTRLLVL.

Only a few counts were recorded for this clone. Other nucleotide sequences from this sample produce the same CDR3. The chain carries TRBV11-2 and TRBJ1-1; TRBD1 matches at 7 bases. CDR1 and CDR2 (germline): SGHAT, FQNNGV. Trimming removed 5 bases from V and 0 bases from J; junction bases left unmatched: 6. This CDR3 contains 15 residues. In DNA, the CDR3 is TGTGCCAGCAGCCCACGCACAGGGGTGAACACTGAAGCTTTCTTT. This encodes CASSPRTGVNTEAFF.

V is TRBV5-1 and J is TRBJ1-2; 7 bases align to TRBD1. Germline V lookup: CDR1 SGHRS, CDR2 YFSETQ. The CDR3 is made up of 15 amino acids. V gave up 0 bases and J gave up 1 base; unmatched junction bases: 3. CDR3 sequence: CASSLVTGSNYGYTF. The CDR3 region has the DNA TGCGCCAGCAGCTTGGTGACAGGGAGTAACTATGGCTACACCTTC.

CDR3 sequence (DNA): TGTGCCAGCAGCCCTGGACAGGGGGCTCGCGAGCAGTACTTC. Amino acid sequence: CASSPGQGAREQYF. The chain couples TRBV6-5 to TRBJ2-7; 11 bases line up with TRBD1. The CDR3 extends over 14 amino acids. V lost 6 bases, J lost 6 bases, and 7 bases stayed unmatched. Germline CDR1 MNHEY, CDR2 SVGAGI.